This TCR beta chain is from a study of blood T cell repertoires in COVID-19. Study summary: From the United States, Italy and Spain came samples of acute and convalescent COVID-19.

Original data processing: Quantification of nucleated cells was approximated via reference gene primer amplification. Method: immunoSEQ multiplex PCR; TCRdb's copy keeps in-frame clones and lacks some. That table gives V, J and clone size, and the DNA gave D and trimming. The sample records around 64,000 clones, just over 85% being singletons. Germline lookup yields CDR1 SGHTA and CDR2 FQGNSA. This CDR3 contains 14 residues. V was clipped by 3 bases and J by 11 bases, with 17 bases between them. The sample holds one count of this clone. The specimen sequenced was peripheral blood. The sequence came from a man aged 30 to 39 with acute or convalescent COVID-19. The V and J genes are TRBV7-2 and TRBJ1-5; maybe TRBD1 (5 bases). CDR3 in DNA: TGTGCCAGCAGCTTGTGGGACTCCCGATCAGCCCAGCATTTT. Its translation is CASSLWDSRSAQHF.